This T cell receptor (beta chain) was sequenced during a study of monozygotic twins with inflammatory bowel disease. CDR1 SGHVS and CDR2 FNYEAQ come from the germline V gene. This CDR3 is built from 17 residues. The input for each TCR library was around 3,200 ng of total RNA. TCRdb reprocessed the 5' RACE reads, keeping one entry per CDR3 protein, no DNA. The sample table sets out fewer than 450,000 distinct CDR3 sequences. Study results and limitations: Differences in immunosuppressive treatment may have been a source of added variability in patient repertoires. Nothing supported a single strong signal or clonotype that was associated with IBD.

Note on this clonotype: As yet, its antigen is unknown.

The genes are TRBV7-6 and TRBJ2-7; TCRdb's D call, TRBD2, is unchecked because there is no DNA. Sample: blood. This TCR came from a human donor with ulcerative colitis or Crohn's disease, or a healthy co-twin of an affected twin (not recorded which). CDR3 sequence reads: CASSLVRTSGDSYEQYF.